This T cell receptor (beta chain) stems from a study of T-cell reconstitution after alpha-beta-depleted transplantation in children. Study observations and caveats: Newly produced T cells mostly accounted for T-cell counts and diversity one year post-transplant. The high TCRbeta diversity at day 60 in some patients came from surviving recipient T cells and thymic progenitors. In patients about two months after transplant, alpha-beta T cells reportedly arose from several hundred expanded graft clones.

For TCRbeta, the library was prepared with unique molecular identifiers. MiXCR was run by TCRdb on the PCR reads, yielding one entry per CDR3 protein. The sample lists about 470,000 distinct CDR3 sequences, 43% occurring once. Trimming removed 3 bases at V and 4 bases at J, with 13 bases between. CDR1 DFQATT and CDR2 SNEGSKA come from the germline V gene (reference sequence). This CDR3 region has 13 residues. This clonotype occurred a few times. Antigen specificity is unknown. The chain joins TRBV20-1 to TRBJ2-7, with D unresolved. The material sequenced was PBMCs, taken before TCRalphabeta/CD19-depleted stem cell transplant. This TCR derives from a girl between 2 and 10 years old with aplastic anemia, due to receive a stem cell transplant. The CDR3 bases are TGCAGTGCTAGTCGAGACCCTTCGTACGAGCAGTACTTC. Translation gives CSASRDPSYEQYF.